This T cell receptor (beta chain) was documented in a study of blood T cell repertoires in COVID-19 (dated by TCRdb to about 2020). In the study overall: Samples covering the acute and convalescent phases of COVID-19 were provided by collaborators in the United States, Italy and Spain. The prospective study material was composed of cDNA or gDNA derived from T cells, B-cell-depleted T cells, or PBMCs. Deeply sampled blood TCRbeta repertoires from subjects exposed to, actively infected with, or recovered from COVID-19 were included in the dataset. A freely available public database, intended as a resource for researchers studying the immune response to SARS-CoV-2, is where the repertoires were released. Samples were obtained from the ongoing ImmuneRACE study (first 160 participants) and from 1,254 subjects provided by 6 global collaborators. The sample metadata nearly always contained a de-identified subject ID, COVID-19 status, age in years and sex. Where available, HLA class I and class II types were obtained from metadata supplied by the sample provider rather than from assay-based typing.

The immunoSEQ Assay, a bias-controlled multiplex PCR, was used to amplify TCRbeta CDR3 regions from genomic DNA. The authors' pipeline ran thus. The number of nucleated cells in each sample was estimated from the amplification of reference gene primers within the assay. To quantify the absolute abundance of each unique TCRbeta CDR3 rearrangement, sequence reads were collapsed and filtered. For each sample, productive Simpson clonality was calculated as the square root of Simpson's diversity index over productive rearrangements. The immuneACCESS repertoire file appears here via TCRdb, limited to in-frame rearrangements. These files lack a portion of the clones; in checked studies, under half of the deficit traces to unresolved V genes, and the cause of the others is not known. V, J and clone size reflect that table, while D and trimming were determined from the DNA. Counted in this sample were approximately 290,000 clones; approximately 85% of them appeared once. Roughly 4.3% of the sample is held by the ten biggest clonotypes.

As regards this clone: Its cognate antigen has yet to be identified. Per-base qualities were not stored, and no clone one base away is much larger.

Study-level results and caveats: The amount of clinical and demographic metadata varied by source and participant and was provided uncurated.

Participants in the prospective study were aged roughly 18 to 100 years, lived in 20 to 30 United States geographic areas, and enrolled through a virtual design. To assign participants to cohorts, the prospective study relied on clinical history that participants themselves reported in a screening survey and a study questionnaire. Recovered participants in ImmuneRACE Cohort 3 were defined by two consecutive negative NP/OP PCR tests, clearance by a healthcare professional, or resolution of symptoms. In the prospective study, mobile phlebotomists collected whole blood, serum and a nasopharyngeal or oropharyngeal swab from each participant. Prospective study participants could optionally give additional blood draws and questionnaires over an approximately 2-month period. Before DNA extraction, prospective study blood samples were shipped either frozen or at room temperature. Including the terminal cysteine and phenylalanine, the CDR3 comprises 16 residues. Just the 48-base CDR3 DNA is kept, in frame starting at base 1. The germline V gene gives CDR1 as SGHTA and CDR2 as FQGNSA. V was cut back by 5 bases and J by 0 bases, leaving a gap of 13 bases between them.

The chain joins TRBV7-2 to TRBJ2-2, and TRBD2 may be the D gene, going by 5 matching bases. The material sequenced was PBMCs or T cells enriched from blood (not recorded which). The sequence derives from a woman aged 25 to 39 who had recovered from COVID-19. CDR3 loop: CASSPRTGTNTGELFF. Read as DNA, the sequence is TGTGCCAGCAGCCCACGGACGGGAACGAACACCGGGGAGCTGTTTTTT.